This T cell receptor (beta chain) was identified during a study of beta chain features in type 1 diabetes. Findings of the study overall: In every one of the four CD4+ subsets, TCRB CDR3s were moderately but significantly shorter in Type 1 diabetes patients.

Germline V gene sequence: CDR1 SGHTA, CDR2 FQGNSA. J was trimmed by 5 bases and V by 3 bases; bases with no gene match: 1. The CDR3 contains 14 residues. The sequenced template was cDNA made from the entire isolated RNA. Method: immunoSEQ multiplex PCR; TCRdb's copy keeps in-frame clones and lacks some. The repertoire holds fewer than 400,000 clones, about a tenth seen once, with about 1% in the top ten. In this sample, this clone turned up a few times. Its antigen is not known. The chain employs TRBV7-2 and TRBJ1-5; 10 bases are a match to TRBD1. The receptor was isolated from a man aged 25 to 45 with type 1 diabetes. Sequencing input: central memory CD4+ T cells from blood. CDR3 in amino acids: CASSLTGGDQPQHF. The CDR3 DNA is TGTGCCAGCAGCTTGACAGGGGGCGATCAGCCCCAGCATTTT.